The rows below give T cell receptor beta chains drawn from one sample of a study of T cells in tuberculosis. The assay was immunoSEQ multiplex PCR, and TCRdb's table has in-frame clones only and misses some. The data show some 47,000 clones, with 90% to 95% seen just once and 7.5% held by the top ten. Sequences were obtained from PBMCs. These receptors all stem from a donor aged 5-35 years with latent tuberculosis or without tuberculosis infection. CDR3s include the opening cysteine and the closing phenylalanine or tryptophan. The D gene is left open where the match is weak. Clone size is given for some rows only: seen once, a few or many times, or a class if the clone is expanded.

clone_size d_call j_call v_call cdr3_nt cdr3_aa
- - TRBJ1-1 TRBV27 TGTGCCAGCAGTCGGGACGGACAGTCCAGTGAAGCTTTCTTT CASSRDGQSSEAFF
- - TRBJ1-2 TRBV19 TGTGCCAGTAGTATTCTCGGTGATGGCTACACCTTC CASSILGDGYTF
- TRBD1 TRBJ2-7 TRBV27 TGTGCCAGCACCCGATCTAGGACAGGGGGTTCCTCCTACGAGCAGTACTTC CASTRSRTGGSSYEQYF
once - TRBJ2-1 TRBV6-5 TGTGCCAGCAGTTACCCAGACAGTGGTGGGCAGTTCTTC CASSYPDSGGQFF
once - TRBJ1-1 TRBV5-8 TGTGCCAGCAGTGCAGGGTGGGAGGACACTGAAGCTTTCTTT CASSAGWEDTEAFF
few - TRBJ1-5 TRBV6-1 TGTGCCAGCAGGGTGGTAGGCAATCAGCCCCAGCATTTT CASRVVGNQPQHF
- - TRBJ1-5 TRBV15 TGTGCCACCAAGGAGTGGAATAGCAATCAGCCCCAGCATTTT CATKEWNSNQPQHF
- - TRBJ2-7 TRBV19 TGTGCCAGTAGTATGGGAGCGGGCTACGAGCAGTACTTC CASSMGAGYEQYF
- - TRBJ2-2 TRBV5-6 TGTGCCAGCAGCTTTATTTCCACCGGGGAGCTGTTTTTT CASSFISTGELFF
- TRBD2 TRBJ2-3 TRBV10-3 TGTGCCATCAGTGACCCCCCAGGGACTAGCGGGAGGGCCCCGTATACGCAGTATTTT CAISDPPGTSGRAPYTQYF
- - TRBJ1-5 TRBV7-9 TGTGCCAGCAGCTTAGTGGGCAGGGGCGTGGATCAGCCCCAGCATTTT CASSLVGRGVDQPQHF
- - TRBJ1-1 TRBV6-5 TGTGCCAGCAGACTCAACGGTGAGGGCACTGAAGCTTTCTTT CASRLNGEGTEAFF
- TRBD2 TRBJ2-1 TRBV5-1 TGCGCCAGCAGCTCCCAGACTAGCGGGGGGGCTTACAATGAGCAGTTCTTC CASSSQTSGGAYNEQFF
- - TRBJ1-1 TRBV27 TGTGCCAGCAGTCCGATCCCATTCGAAGGGGTGAACACTGAAGCTTTCTTT CASSPIPFEGVNTEAFF
once - TRBJ2-3 TRBV11-1 TGTGCCAGCAGCCCGCGGGGCACAGATACGCAGTATTTT CASSPRGTDTQYF
once - TRBJ1-2 TRBV28 TGTGCCAGCAGTCCTGGCCCGTATGGCTACACCTTC CASSPGPYGYTF
- TRBD1 TRBJ2-2 TRBV19 TGTGCCAGTTGCCCGGGACAGGGGTTCGGGGAGCTGTTTTTT CASCPGQGFGELFF
- TRBD1 TRBJ1-2 TRBV30 TGTGCCTGGAGACGCTGGGGACAGCCTGAGACCGGGGGCTACACCTTC CAWRRWGQPETGGYTF
- - TRBJ1-2 TRBV7-2 TGTGCCAGCAGCCCCGGGACAAATTCGGTCTATGGCTACACCTTC CASSPGTNSVYGYTF
- TRBD1 TRBJ2-1 TRBV6-5 TGTGCCAGCAAGCTAGGACAGGGTAGTCATAATGAGCAGTTCTTC CASKLGQGSHNEQFF
- TRBD1 TRBJ2-7 TRBV30 TGTGCCTGGAGTTTCCGGGACAGGGGGTCGAGGAAGCAGTACTTC CAWSFRDRGSRKQYF
once - TRBJ1-1 TRBV7-9 TGTGCCAGCAGCATGGACAGTCCCGGTGAAGCTTTCTTT CASSMDSPGEAFF
- TRBD2 TRBJ2-1 TRBV5-8 TGTGCCAGCAGCCCTAGCGGAAACTCCTACAATGAGCAGTTCTTC CASSPSGNSYNEQFF
- TRBD1 TRBJ2-7 TRBV5-1 TGCGCCAGCAGCTCCAAAATTCCGGGACAGGGAATCTACGAGCAGTACTTC CASSSKIPGQGIYEQYF
once - TRBJ2-7 TRBV30 TGTGCCTGGAGATCGACAGAATACGAGCAGTACTTC CAWRSTEYEQYF
- TRBD1 TRBJ1-5 TRBV5-1 TGCGCCAGCAGCTCCTACCCGACAGGGGGCCGTAGCAATCAGCCCCAGCATTTT CASSSYPTGGRSNQPQHF
- - TRBJ2-1 TRBV6-6 TGTGCCAGCAGTCTGACTATCTCTTCCCCTGAGCAGTTCTTC CASSLTISSPEQFF